These 22 T cell receptor beta chains came from one sample sequenced in a study of shared clonotypes between healthy human individuals. Measured with immunoSEQ multiplex PCR; TCRdb has only the in-frame clones, and not every one. The sample lists around 700,000 clones; approximately 90% were seen once. Terminally differentiated effector memory CD45RA+ cells were excluded from the naive CD8 cells, which were CD45RO-negative and positively selected for CCR7. Source material: naive CD8+ T cells sorted from blood. The receptors derive from a man in his thirties or forties in good health.

This sequence joins TRBV7-9 and TRBJ2-7; TRBD1 matches 9 bases. Trimming at V came to 6 bases and at J to 6 bases, leaving 6 bases not matched to a gene. In germline, CDR1 is SEHNR, CDR2 FQNEAQ (reference sequence). CDR3 size: 13 residues. The CDR3 region is CASRSRDRAEQYF. The CDR3 coding sequence is TGTGCCAGCAGGTCCCGGGACAGGGCCGAGCAGTACTTC.

The rearrangement joins TRBV11-2 to TRBJ1-1; no reliable D call. Trimming removed 3 bases from V and 7 bases from J, with 9 bases in between. CDR1 and CDR2 from the germline V gene are SGHAT and FQNNGV. CDR3 length: 12 amino acids. The CDR3 DNA follows: TGTGCCAGCAGCTTTGGGGTATTTGAAGCTTTCTTT. It yields the protein CASSFGVFEAFF. The entire variable domain, with the rest obtained from reference TRBV11-2 and TRBJ1-1, is as follows: EAGVAQSPRYKIIEKRQSVAFWCNPISGHATLYWYQQILGQGPKLLIQFQNNGVVDDSQLPKDRFSAERLKGVDSTLKIQPAKLEDSAVYLCASSFGVFEAFFGQGTRLTVV.

The chain has TRBV4-1 and TRBJ2-7, with 10 positions matching TRBD2. CDR3 length: 17 residues. With V trimmed by 3 bases and J by 4 bases, 12 bases remained unmatched. Germline CDR1 is MGHRA and CDR2 is YSYEKL. The CDR3 region has the DNA TGCGCCAGCAGCCAGGGGGGGGCTAGCGGGAGCAGATACGAGCAGTACTTC. It translates to CASSQGGASGSRYEQYF.

The chain carries TRBV7-9 and TRBJ2-5; 8 nucleotides line up with TRBD1. The CDR3 has 14 residues. The germline CDR1 and CDR2 sequences are SEHNR and FQNEAQ (reference sequence). Germline trimming cut 4 bases from V and 2 bases from J; bases unmatched to any gene: 3. The CDR3 nucleotides are TGTGCCAGCAGCTATTGGACAGGGCAAGAGACCCAGTACTTC. Its translation is CASSYWTGQETQYF. Supplemented by reference TRBV7-9 and TRBJ2-5, the full variable domain reads DTGVSQNPRHKITKRGQNVTFRCDPISEHNRLYWYRQTLGQGPEFLTYFQNEAQLEKSRLLSDRFSAERPKGSFSTLEIQRTEQGDSAMYLCASSYWTGQETQYFGPGTRLLVL.

This clone was seen only once. V gene TRBV27 combines with J gene TRBJ1-4; D is undetermined. The CDR3 runs to 15 residues. V shed 0 bases and J shed 8 bases, with 13 bases lying between them. CDR1 and CDR2 from the germline V gene are MNHEY and SMNVEV (reference sequence). This CDR3 reads CASSLSTAGLEKLFF. CDR3 coding DNA: TGTGCCAGCAGTTTATCAACAGCAGGCTTGGAAAAACTGTTTTTT. Full variable domain (outside the CDR3, taken from reference TRBV27 and TRBJ1-4): EAQVTQNPRYLITVTGKKLTVTCSQNMNHEYMSWYRQDPGLGLRQIYYSMNVEVTDKGDVPEGYKVSRKEKRNFPLILESPSPNQTSLYFCASSLSTAGLEKLFFGSGTQLSVL.

This chain uses TRBV7-3 with TRBJ2-1, with D perhaps matching TRBD1 (5 bases). Germline-derived CDR1 and CDR2 are SGHTA and FQGTGA. V was trimmed by 4 bases and J by 2 bases, leaving 6 bases between them. The CDR3 has 13 residues. The CDR3 sequence is CASSSDTYNEQFF. The CDR3, as DNA: TGTGCCAGCAGCTCGGACACCTACAATGAGCAGTTCTTC.

V usage is TRBV4-3 and J usage is TRBJ1-1; perhaps TRBD1 as D (5 bases). V dropped 0 bases and J dropped 5 bases, with 13 bases sitting between them. The germline gives CDR1 LGHNA, CDR2 YSLEER. The CDR3 totals 15 residues. CDR3 DNA: TGCGCCAGCAGCCAAGATCGCGGGGGTAGGACTGAAGCTTTCTTT. Its protein is CASSQDRGGRTEAFF.

The chain has TRBV7-9 and TRBJ1-5; D remains ambiguous. V lost 1 base to trimming and J lost 4 bases, with 5 bases between them. The CDR3 extends over 13 amino acids. In germline, CDR1 is SEHNR, CDR2 FQNEAQ (reference sequence). The CDR3 here is CASSLDQNQPQHF. The CDR3 DNA reads TGTGCCAGCAGCTTAGACCAGAATCAGCCCCAGCATTTT.

This sequence joins TRBV6-1 and TRBJ1-1; a possible D gene is TRBD1 (5 bases). Germline V gene sequence: CDR1 MNHNS, CDR2 SASEGT. Trimming took 5 bases from V and 0 from J, leaving 7 bases between them. CDR3 length: 13 residues. The CDR3 region has the DNA TGTGCCAGCAGTACAGGCCTGAACACTGAAGCTTTCTTT. Residues: CASSTGLNTEAFF.

The chain recombines TRBV28 with TRBJ2-3; 8 nucleotides align to TRBD2. Germline loops: CDR1 MDHEN, CDR2 SYDVKM. J was trimmed by 3 bases and V by 6 bases; bases with no gene match: 11. The CDR3 runs to 16 residues. The CDR3 protein is CASRPPREGQTDTQYF. The CDR3 nucleotides read TGTGCCAGCAGACCCCCACGGGAGGGCCAAACAGATACGCAGTATTTT.

The rearrangement uses TRBV29-1 and TRBJ2-1; 8 bases are a match to TRBD1. CDR1 is SQVTM and CDR2 is ANQGSEA in the germline V gene. Trimming at V came to 1 base and at J to 8 bases, leaving 13 bases not matched to a gene. This CDR3 region has 16 residues. The CDR3 DNA follows: TGCAGCGTTGAAGGCTTTGGGGGACAGGAGCAGGATGAGCAGTTCTTC. It encodes CSVEGFGGQEQDEQFF.

The chain is built from TRBV6-6 and TRBJ1-4, with D possibly being TRBD1 (5 bases). The CDR3 is made up of 16 amino acids. The V end was cut by 5 bases, the J end by 4 bases, with 17 bases between. Per germline, CDR1 MNHNY and CDR2 SVGAGI (reference sequence). This CDR3 is CASSGLNQGSNEKLFF. The CDR3 nucleotides are TGTGCCAGCAGTGGACTAAACCAGGGTAGTAATGAAAAACTGTTTTTT.

This chain connects TRBV2 to TRBJ2-7; the match to TRBD2 covers 9 bases. The CDR3 is 15 residues long. J lost 0 bases, V lost 3 bases, and 3 bases had no gene match. Germline CDR1 and CDR2: SNHLY and FYNNEI. CDR3 protein: CASSETSGTSYEQYF. The CDR3 DNA reads TGTGCCAGCAGTGAGACTAGCGGTACCTCCTACGAGCAGTACTTC. Together with reference TRBV2 and TRBJ2-7, the CDR3 gives the full variable domain: EPEVTQTPSHQVTQMGQEVILRCVPISNHLYFYWYRQILGQKVEFLVSFYNNEISEKSEIFDDQFSVERPDGSNFTLKIRSTKLEDSAMYFCASSETSGTSYEQYFGPGTRLTVT.

The chain combines TRBV28 with TRBJ2-1; D gene ambiguous. This CDR3 spans 14 amino acids. The germline V gene has CDR1 MDHEN and CDR2 SYDVKM. Deletions cut 4 bases from V and 5 bases from J, with 12 bases between. CDR3 bases: TGTGCCAGCAGTTCCCTCTGGTCCCACAATGAGCAGTTCTTC. This encodes CASSSLWSHNEQFF. The full variable domain, its missing parts supplied by reference TRBV28 and TRBJ2-1, is DVKVTQSSRYLVKRTGEKVFLECVQDMDHENMFWYRQDPGLGLRLIYFSYDVKMKEKGDIPEGYSVSREKKERFSLILESASTNQTSMYLCASSSLWSHNEQFFGPGTRLTVL.

V gene TRBV11-2 combines with J gene TRBJ2-1, with 9 bases matching TRBD1. This CDR3 spans 17 amino acids. Per germline, CDR1 SGHAT and CDR2 FQNNGV. The J segment lost 9 bases and the V segment lost 2 bases, leaving 14 bases of the junction unmatched. This CDR3 reads CASSLSVWDRVNSEQFF. Written as DNA, the CDR3 is TGTGCCAGCAGCTTAAGTGTTTGGGACAGGGTTAACTCTGAGCAGTTCTTC.

The chain carries TRBV28 and TRBJ2-3; D is possibly TRBD2 (6 bases). Trimming took 6 bases from V and 4 from J, leaving 14 bases between them. Germline-derived CDR1 and CDR2 are MDHEN and SYDVKM. The CDR3 extends over 14 amino acids. The CDR3 region has the DNA TGTGCCAGCAGCCAGGACTCGGGAGCAGATACGCAGTATTTT. It codes for CASSQDSGADTQYF. Filled out from reference TRBV28 and TRBJ2-3, the complete variable domain reads DVKVTQSSRYLVKRTGEKVFLECVQDMDHENMFWYRQDPGLGLRLIYFSYDVKMKEKGDIPEGYSVSREKKERFSLILESASTNQTSMYLCASSQDSGADTQYFGPGTRLTVL.

This sequence joins TRBV5-4 and TRBJ2-7; tentatively, D is TRBD1 (6 bases). Trimming pared 3 bases from V and 5 bases from J, leaving 12 bases between. The length of the CDR3 is 13 residues. Germline V gene data show CDR1 as SGHNT and CDR2 as YYREEE (reference sequence). This CDR3 reads CASSYRARDEQYF. The CDR3 DNA reads TGTGCCAGCAGCTACAGGGCGCGGGACGAGCAGTACTTC.

A word on this clone: Different DNA sequences within this sample yield the same CDR3. The rearrangement uses TRBV27 and TRBJ1-1; D gene ambiguous. CDR3 length: 13 amino acids. Germline CDR1 MNHEY, CDR2 SMNVEV (reference sequence). The V end was cut by 0 bases, the J end by 3 bases, with 5 bases between. CDR3 amino acids: CASSLSSYTEAFF. The CDR3 coding sequence is TGTGCCAGCAGTTTATCCAGTTACACTGAAGCTTTCTTT.

This clone came up once. The rearrangement uses TRBV7-9 and TRBJ2-7, with 7 bases aligning to TRBD1. The junction had 2 bases not matched to a gene; V was cut back by 0 bases and J by 3 bases. The CDR3 spans 14 residues. Germline CDR1 reads SEHNR; CDR2 reads FQNEAQ (reference sequence). The CDR3 DNA is TGTGCCAGCAGCTTAGCAACAGGGGACTACGAGCAGTACTTC. Its translation: CASSLATGDYEQYF. Drawing the rest from reference TRBV7-9 and TRBJ2-7, the complete variable domain is DTGVSQNPRHKITKRGQNVTFRCDPISEHNRLYWYRQTLGQGPEFLTYFQNEAQLEKSRLLSDRFSAERPKGSFSTLEIQRTEQGDSAMYLCASSLATGDYEQYFGPGTRLTVT.

The chain uses TRBV19 and TRBJ2-1; D is tentatively TRBD1 or TRBD2 (5 bases each). Germline V CDR1 and CDR2: LNHDA, SQIVND (reference sequence). V lost 3 bases and J 3 bases, leaving 12 bases between the germline ends. The CDR3 runs to 15 residues. The CDR3 nucleotides are TGTGCCAGTAGTATTTGGGGGAGCCTCTACAATGAGCAGTTCTTC. Encoded protein: CASSIWGSLYNEQFF. Combining the CDR3 with reference TRBV19 and TRBJ2-1 gives the whole variable domain DGGITQSPKYLFRKEGQNVTLSCEQNLNHDAMYWYRQDPGQGLRLIYYSQIVNDFQKGDIAEGYSVSREKKESFPLTVTSAQKNPTAFYLCASSIWGSLYNEQFFGPGTRLTVL.

J is TRBJ2-2 and V is TRBV7-9, with D unresolved. The length of the CDR3 is 13 residues. Trimming shortened V by 3 bases and J by 4 bases, and 6 bases separated the two germline ends. Per the germline V gene, CDR1 is SEHNR and CDR2 is FQNEAQ (reference sequence). CDR3 in DNA: TGTGCCAGCAGCTTCTATCTCACCGGGGAGCTGTTTTTT. It is translated as CASSFYLTGELFF.

This chain links TRBV13 with TRBJ2-7; weak D call: TRBD2 (6 bases). Trimming shortened V by 5 bases and J by 4 bases, and 15 bases separated the two germline ends. CDR1 is PRHDT and CDR2 is FYEKMQ in the germline V gene (reference sequence). This CDR3 contains 14 residues. The CDR3 DNA is TGTGCCAGCAGCCGGACGGGAGTGGTATACGAGCAGTACTTC. Translation: CASSRTGVVYEQYF.